Sequencing of this TCR beta chain was carried out in a study of tumor-infiltrating lymphocytes in primary liver carcinoma. Study information: Every sample contained roughly 3.65 to 7.5 million productive TCRbeta reads, and these numbers were similar from one tissue type to another.

The CDR3 consists of 15 residues. CDR1 is LGHNA and CDR2 is YNFKEQ in the germline V gene. Findings and caveats of the study: The difference in top-250-clone fraction between tumors and blood was significant, favoring tumors (p = 0.039).

Starting material for RNA and DNA co-extraction consisted of roughly 18-34 mg of unsorted bulk tissue. About this clonotype itself: No antigen is known for it. A junction end diverges from the germline sequence, so it may reflect a read error.

TCR beta cDNA came from approximately 0.55 ug total RNA, primed with a constant-region primer. Researchers made the TCR beta libraries by running three nested multiplex PCR rounds with slightly modified ARM-PCR. TRBV1-TRBV30 forward primers paired with a C-beta reverse primer were used in the first two PCR rounds, which ran around 10 cycles each. TCRdb reprocessed the multiplex PCR reads via MiXCR and lists one record per CDR3 protein. The table includes under 200,000 distinct CDR3 sequences, around 85% detected once. This rearrangement joins TRBV4-2 to TRBJ2-3, with a weak D call TRBD2 (5 bases). The material sequenced was tumor tissue from primary liver carcinoma. This receptor was identified in a man in his forties or fifties with primary liver carcinoma and hepatitis B virus infection. The CDR3 sequence: CASSLRGQSTDMQYF. In DNA, the CDR3 is TGTGCCAGCAGTCTAAGAGGGCAGAGCACAGATATGCAGTATTTT.